The 16 T cell receptor beta chains given below trace back to one sample, sequenced in a study of radiotherapy plus CTLA-4 blockade in lung cancer. Profiling relied on immunoSEQ multiplex PCR, and the TCRdb table lists in-frame clones only, not all of them. Of approximately 82,000 clones in the sample, about 80% are singletons; the top ten hold roughly 14%. The starting material was peripheral blood, obtained from a patient treated with radiotherapy plus ipilimumab. The receptors come from a human donor with non-small cell lung cancer that progressed on radiotherapy plus ipilimumab.

This chain uses TRBV7-2 with TRBJ2-7, with TRBD2 matching over 13 bases. Germline V CDR1 and CDR2: SGHTA, FQGNSA. The CDR3 is made up of 16 amino acids. V gave up 0 bases and J gave up 3 bases; unmatched junction bases: 2. In DNA form, the CDR3 reads TGTGCCAGCAGCTTAGCGCGGACTAGCGGGGGCTACGAGCAGTACTTC. Translated: CASSLARTSGGYEQYF. Combining the CDR3 with reference TRBV7-2 and TRBJ2-7 gives the whole variable domain GAGVSQSPSNKVTEKGKDVELRCDPISGHTALYWYRQSLGQGLEFLIYFQGNSAPDKSGLPSDRFSAERTGGSVSTLTIQRTQQEDSAVYLCASSLARTSGGYEQYFGPGTRLTVT.

The rearrangement links TRBV19 to TRBJ1-1; D remains ambiguous. Germline-derived CDR1 and CDR2 are LNHDA and SQIVND (reference sequence). The CDR3 sequence is 13 residues long. V dropped 5 bases and J dropped 1 base, with 8 bases sitting between them. In DNA form, the CDR3 reads TGTGCCAGTAGTGTCCCACCGAACACTGAAGCTTTCTTT. Translated: CASSVPPNTEAFF. Looking up the rest from reference TRBV19 and TRBJ1-1 gives the full variable domain: DGGITQSPKYLFRKEGQNVTLSCEQNLNHDAMYWYRQDPGQGLRLIYYSQIVNDFQKGDIAEGYSVSREKKESFPLTVTSAQKNPTAFYLCASSVPPNTEAFFGQGTRLTVV.

This clone appeared once. The chain links TRBV9 to TRBJ2-7, with TRBD2 matching 10 bases. With V trimmed by 2 bases and J by 5 bases, 7 bases remained unmatched. Germline V lookup: CDR1 SGDLS, CDR2 YYNGEE. The CDR3 is made up of 15 amino acids. CDR3 sequence reads: CASSVQAGGLDEQYF. The CDR3 DNA reads as TGTGCCAGCAGCGTCCAAGCGGGAGGGCTTGACGAGCAGTACTTC.

The table lists this clone with a few counts. The J gene is TRBJ2-1, the V gene TRBV5-6; D not resolved. Germline CDR1 SGHDT, CDR2 YYEEEE. The CDR3 is 14 residues long. V was clipped by 1 base and J by 5 bases, with 10 bases between them. The DNA for the CDR3 is TGTGCCAGCAGCTTGACGGGCGGTAACAATGAGCAGTTCTTC. Amino acids: CASSLTGGNNEQFF. Full variable domain (outside the CDR3, taken from reference TRBV5-6 and TRBJ2-1): DAGVTQSPTHLIKTRGQQVTLRCSPKSGHDTVSWYQQALGQGPQFIFQYYEEEERQRGNFPDRFSGHQFPNYSSELNVNALLLGDSALYLCASSLTGGNNEQFFGPGTRLTVL.

This chain connects TRBV4-1 to TRBJ1-5; TRBD1 matches at 9 bases. The CDR3 is 20 residues long. The ends lost 4 bases at V and 2 bases at J; junction bases unmatched: 18. Germline CDR1 is MGHRA and CDR2 is YSYEKL. The CDR3 region is CASSPLSHRQGVLGNQPQHF. The DNA for the CDR3 is TGCGCCAGCAGCCCCCTAAGCCACCGACAGGGGGTACTGGGCAATCAGCCCCAGCATTTT.

The chain links TRBV19 to TRBJ1-5, with D unclear. CDR3 length equals 15 residues. V was clipped by 3 bases and J by 1 base, with 10 bases between them. The germline CDR1 and CDR2 sequences are LNHDA and SQIVND (reference sequence). The DNA for the CDR3 is TGTGCCAGTAGTATCCTGTTGGGAAGCAATCAGCCCCAGCATTTT. This gives the protein CASSILLGSNQPQHF.

This chain joins TRBV7-3 and TRBJ1-2; D unclear. Trimming cost V 5 bases and J 6 bases, with 19 bases left between them. The CDR3 spans 15 residues. Germline loops: CDR1 SGHTA, CDR2 FQGTGA. CDR3 sequence reads: CASSQTGDNLHGYTF. In nucleotides, the CDR3 is TGTGCCAGCAGCCAGACGGGAGACAATCTTCATGGCTACACCTTC.

The rearrangement links TRBV2 to TRBJ1-5; TRBD1 aligns across 8 bases. Losses at the gene ends were 7 bases for V and 2 bases for J; bases not matched to a gene: 4. The V gene's germline CDR1 is SNHLY and CDR2 FYNNEI. The CDR3 contains 14 residues. The chain's CDR3 is CASTTGVGNQPQHF. CDR3 DNA sequence: TGTGCCAGCACGACAGGGGTTGGCAATCAGCCCCAGCATTTT.

The chain joins TRBV7-9 to TRBJ1-4; maybe TRBD1 (6 bases). Trimming left V 5 bases short and J 4 bases short, with 11 bases between. Germline V gene data show CDR1 as SEHNR and CDR2 as FQNEAQ (reference sequence). This CDR3 is built from 14 residues. The CDR3: CASSQWTVNEKLFF. DNA for the CDR3: TGTGCCAGCAGCCAATGGACAGTTAATGAAAAACTGTTTTTT.

V is TRBV12-5 and J is TRBJ2-2; D unresolved. From germline, CDR1 is LGHNT and CDR2 FRNRAP. The CDR3 runs 12 residues. Trimming cost V 3 bases and J 5 bases, with 4 bases left between them. CDR3 residues: CASGLGTGELFF. In nucleotides, the CDR3 is TGTGCTAGTGGTTTAGGGACCGGGGAGCTGTTTTTT.

The V gene is TRBV6-1, the J gene TRBJ2-1; unclear D gene. The CDR3 contains 15 residues. Germline values: CDR1 MNHNS, CDR2 SASEGT. V lost 2 bases and J lost 4, with 12 bases in between. The CDR3 spells CASSEIERGYNEQFF. Written as DNA, the CDR3 is TGTGCCAGCAGTGAAATCGAGCGAGGATACAATGAGCAGTTCTTC.

The V gene is TRBV9, the J gene TRBJ1-5; TRBD1 matches 10 bases. Unmatched junction bases numbered 3, after V lost 4 bases and J lost 5 bases. CDR1 is SGDLS and CDR2 is YYNGEE in the germline V gene. The CDR3 is made up of 14 amino acids. The CDR3 is CASSRGQGDQPQHF. The CDR3 nucleotides read TGTGCCAGCAGCAGAGGACAGGGGGATCAGCCCCAGCATTTT.

The chain carries TRBV4-2 and TRBJ1-1, with 9 bases identical to TRBD1. The germline V gene has CDR1 LGHNA and CDR2 YNFKEQ. V was clipped by 0 bases and J by 10 bases; unmatched bases: 6. The CDR3 loop spans 14 amino acids. The CDR3 is CASSQEGRQGGAFF. Here the CDR3 DNA reads TGTGCCAGCAGCCAAGAGGGTAGACAGGGGGGAGCTTTCTTT.

This rearrangement joins TRBV11-2 to TRBJ2-7; D is tentatively TRBD1 or TRBD2 (5 bases each). V lost 5 bases, J lost 3 bases, and 14 bases lay in between. The CDR3 loop spans 14 amino acids. From germline, CDR1 is SGHAT and CDR2 FQNNGV. The CDR3 region is CASSPGTGNYEQYF. The CDR3 nucleotides are TGTGCCAGCAGCCCCGGGACGGGAAACTACGAGCAGTACTTC. The full variable domain, with the rest looked up from reference TRBV11-2 and TRBJ2-7, is EAGVAQSPRYKIIEKRQSVAFWCNPISGHATLYWYQQILGQGPKLLIQFQNNGVVDDSQLPKDRFSAERLKGVDSTLKIQPAKLEDSAVYLCASSPGTGNYEQYFGPGTRLTVT.

J is TRBJ2-7 and V is TRBV5-4; 9 nucleotides line up with TRBD1. Per germline, CDR1 SGHNT and CDR2 YYREEE (reference sequence). The V gene end was trimmed by 4 bases and the J gene end by 3 bases; junction bases not matched to a gene: 5. The CDR3 loop spans 14 amino acids. The CDR3: CASSPGQGHYEQYF. The CDR3 DNA sequence: TGTGCCAGCAGCCCGGGACAGGGACACTACGAGCAGTACTTC.

V gene TRBV6-1 combines with J gene TRBJ2-5; D is possibly TRBD2 (5 bases). There are 12 residues in the CDR3. Germline V gives CDR1 MNHNS, CDR2 SASEGT. Trimming stripped 8 bases from V and 3 bases from J, with 10 bases between. The CDR3 coding sequence is TGTGCCAGCGCAGAGAGGGAAGAGACCCAGTACTTC. Its protein product is CASAEREETQYF.